A single sample gave rise to the 14 T cell receptor beta chains below, sequenced in a study of radiotherapy plus CTLA-4 blockade in lung cancer. Profiled with immunoSEQ multiplex PCR; TCRdb holds only in-frame clones, not every one. The sample has tens of thousands of clones, approximately 80% seen once. The sample was peripheral blood, taken from a patient treated with radiotherapy plus ipilimumab. These receptors were collected from a human donor with non-small cell lung cancer whose response to radiotherapy plus ipilimumab could not be evaluated.

This chain connects TRBV7-2 to TRBJ1-5, with TRBD1 matching 7 bases. This CDR3 comprises 15 residues. The V segment lost 1 base and the J segment 7 bases; nucleotides outside the gene matches: 7. Germline V CDR1 and CDR2: SGHTA, FQGNSA. The CDR3 loop is CASSLDAGGNQPQHF. The CDR3 bases are TGTGCCAGCAGCTTAGATGCAGGGGGGAACCAGCCCCAGCATTTT.

The chain employs TRBV9 and TRBJ2-4; 10 bases fit TRBD1. The V segment lost 4 bases and the J segment 2 bases; nucleotides outside the gene matches: 6. CDR3 length equals 16 residues. Germline CDR1 and CDR2: SGDLS and YYNGEE. CDR3 residues: CASSYGQGDSKNIQYF. CDR3 bases: TGTGCCAGCAGCTACGGACAGGGGGACTCCAAAAACATTCAGTACTTC.

CDR3 in amino acids: CASSLAGTAMNTEAFF. The CDR3 bases are TGTGCCAGCAGCTTAGCTGGGACAGCGATGAACACTGAAGCTTTCTTT. The V gene is TRBV7-2, the J gene TRBJ1-1; 7 bases fit TRBD1. This CDR3 is built from 16 residues. Trimming at V came to 0 bases and at J to 0 bases, leaving 4 bases not matched to a gene. CDR1 is SGHTA, CDR2 FQGNSA, per germline. Based on the CDR3 plus reference TRBV7-2 and TRBJ1-1, the full variable domain is GAGVSQSPSNKVTEKGKDVELRCDPISGHTALYWYRQSLGQGLEFLIYFQGNSAPDKSGLPSDRFSAERTGGSVSTLTIQRTQQEDSAVYLCASSLAGTAMNTEAFFGQGTRLTVV.

The genes are TRBV9 and TRBJ2-6, with 7 bases identical to TRBD2. V dropped 0 bases and J dropped 2; count of bases not matched to a gene: 2. Looked up from germline, CDR1 is SGDLS and CDR2 is YYNGEE. This CDR3 is built from 16 residues. In DNA, the CDR3 is TGTGCCAGCAGCGTAGGACTAGCTGCTGGGGCCAACGTCCTGACTTTC. Protein product: CASSVGLAAGANVLTF. The full variable domain, completed using reference TRBV9 and TRBJ2-6, is DSGVTQTPKHLITATGQRVTLRCSPRSGDLSVYWYQQSLDQGLQFLIQYYNGEERAKGNILERFSAQQFPDLHSELNLSSLELGDSALYFCASSVGLAAGANVLTFGAGSRLTVL.

The J gene is TRBJ2-5, the V gene TRBV9; a weak D match, TRBD2 (6 bases). There are 14 residues in the CDR3. The V end was cut by 2 bases, the J end by 5 bases, with 13 bases between. In germline, CDR1 is SGDLS, CDR2 YYNGEE. CDR3 amino acids: CASSVEAGLETQYF. CDR3 nucleotide sequence: TGTGCCAGCAGCGTCGAGGCGGGGTTGGAGACCCAGTACTTC.

This clone came up a few times. The chain joins TRBV7-2 to TRBJ2-2, with 8 bases lining up with TRBD2. Trimming took 5 bases from V and 6 from J; bases not matched to a gene: 17. The CDR3 length is 18 residues. Germline assignment: CDR1 SGHTA and CDR2 FQGNSA. The CDR3 sequence is CASSARGAGGPGAGELFF. CDR3 bases: TGTGCCAGCAGCGCCCGCGGGGCGGGGGGCCCGGGAGCCGGGGAGCTGTTTTTT.

CDR3 in amino acids: CASSLKGLQETQYF. CDR3 sequence (DNA): TGTGCCAGCAGCTTGAAGGGGCTTCAAGAGACCCAGTACTTC. The J gene is TRBJ2-5, the V gene TRBV5-4; TRBD1 is a possible D gene (5 bases). CDR3 length: 14 amino acids. Trimming removed 1 base at V and 2 bases at J, with 9 bases between. Germline V lookup: CDR1 SGHNT, CDR2 YYREEE (reference sequence).

The chain carries TRBV9 and TRBJ1-1, with a tentative D call TRBD1 (5 bases). The CDR3 covers 15 residues. V gave up 0 bases and J gave up 4 bases, with 13 bases separating them. Germline assignment: CDR1 SGDLS and CDR2 YYNGEE. The CDR3 DNA follows: TGTGCCAGCAGCGTAGTAGACTTCGGGGGCACTGAAGCTTTCTTT. Residues: CASSVVDFGGTEAFF.

The chain couples TRBV19 to TRBJ2-1; possible D gene TRBD1, 6 bases. Germline V gene sequence: CDR1 LNHDA, CDR2 SQIVND (reference sequence). There are 16 residues in the CDR3. Trimming pared 3 bases from V and 4 bases from J, leaving 16 bases between. The CDR3 loop is CASSIGPRGSYNEQFF. DNA for the CDR3: TGTGCCAGTAGTATTGGTCCCAGGGGTTCGTACAATGAGCAGTTCTTC.

The gene calls are TRBV19 and TRBJ2-1, with 9 bases fitting TRBD2. Germline lookup yields CDR1 LNHDA and CDR2 SQIVND (reference sequence). This CDR3 is 14 amino acids long. The J segment lost 9 bases and the V segment lost 4 bases, leaving 7 bases of the junction unmatched. In DNA form, the CDR3 reads TGTGCCAGTAGTAACAGCGGGGGGTCAGCTGAGCAGTTCTTC. Protein sequence: CASSNSGGSAEQFF.

V is TRBV18 and J is TRBJ1-3; 8 nucleotides agree with TRBD1. Germline trimming cut 3 bases from V and 0 bases from J; bases unmatched to any gene: 10. This CDR3 is built from 18 residues. Germline V gene data show CDR1 as KGHSH and CDR2 as LQKENI. The CDR3 protein is CASSPGLQGAISGNTIYF. Here the CDR3 DNA reads TGTGCCAGCTCACCGGGGCTCCAGGGGGCCATCTCTGGAAACACCATATATTTT.

V is TRBV18 and J is TRBJ2-1; TRBD2 is a possible D gene (5 bases). V shed 3 bases and J shed 7 bases, with 13 bases lying between them. In germline, CDR1 is KGHSH, CDR2 LQKENI. The CDR3 runs 14 residues. The chain's CDR3 is CASSPYKGGNEQFF. The CDR3 DNA reads TGTGCCAGCTCACCGTATAAGGGCGGGAATGAGCAGTTCTTC.

The chain joins TRBV5-4 to TRBJ1-4, with D possibly matching TRBD1 (5 bases). Deletions cut 1 base from V and 5 bases from J, with 12 bases between. This CDR3 is built from 15 residues. CDR1 is SGHNT and CDR2 is YYREEE in the germline V gene (reference sequence). CDR3 sequence reads: CASSLKREGNEKLFF. The CDR3 region has the DNA TGTGCCAGCAGCTTGAAGAGGGAGGGGAATGAAAAACTGTTTTTT.

The gene calls are TRBV11-2 and TRBJ2-1, with D maybe TRBD2 (6 bases). Germline CDR1 is SGHAT and CDR2 is FQNNGV. The V end lost 1 base, the J end lost 3 bases, and 10 bases lay between the germline ends. This CDR3 is built from 15 residues. DNA for the CDR3: TGTGCCAGCAGCTTAGGCGGGGCGGTCTACAATGAGCAGTTCTTC. Its translation: CASSLGGAVYNEQFF.